This T cell receptor (beta chain) was captured in a study of identical twins. This clonotype was observed a few times. Its antigen is unknown. Each cDNA held unique molecular identifiers, and template switching gave it a universal primer site. TCRdb used MiXCR to reprocess the 5' RACE reads, holding one entry per CDR3 protein. The sample lists around 470,000 distinct CDR3 sequences; 12% to 15% were seen once. Study-level results: Potential partial confounding of zero-insertion analyses by invariant MAIT and iNKT cells was noted.

V was clipped by 6 bases and J by 9 bases, with 21 bases between them. The CDR3 is 14 amino acids. Germline V gives CDR1 DFQATT, CDR2 SNEGSKA (reference sequence). The same sample was also used in a study of yellow fever vaccine responses in identical twins.

Sequencing was carried out using CD4+ T cells sorted from blood. The chain recombines TRBV20-1 with TRBJ2-1; possible D gene TRBD2, 6 bases. The source is a woman under 30 in good health. For the CDR3, the DNA is TGCAGTGCCAACGGACTTGCGGGAACGAGTGAGCAGTTCTTC. Translated, it gives CSANGLAGTSEQFF.